This T cell receptor beta chain was documented in a study of blood T cell repertoires in COVID-19 (dated by TCRdb to between 2020 and 2021). Background for the entire study: Samples covering the acute and convalescent phases of COVID-19 were provided by collaborators in the United States, Italy and Spain. The material from the prospective study consisted of cDNA or gDNA derived from T cells, B-cell-depleted T cells, or PBMCs. Subjects who had been exposed to COVID-19, were actively infected with it, or had recovered from it provided the deeply sampled blood TCRbeta repertoires that made up the dataset. The repertoires were released in a freely available public database meant as a resource for research on the immune response to SARS-CoV-2. The samples were drawn from the first 160 participants of the ongoing ImmuneRACE study and from more than 1,000 subjects provided by 6 global collaborators. The sample metadata nearly always contained a de-identified subject ID, COVID-19 status, age in years and sex. HLA class I and class II types, where available, came from metadata supplied by the sample provider rather than from assay-based typing. The paper as a whole reports these results and caveats: Clinical and demographic metadata were provided uncurated, with the amount varying by source and participant.

Each collaborating institution followed its own protocols to collect whole blood in K2EDTA tubes. Collaborator samples were shipped for TCRbeta analysis as frozen whole blood, isolated PBMCs, or DNA extracted from either sample type. As to this clone: The antigen it recognizes is unknown. Per-nucleotide qualities are absent, and no much larger clonotype sits a single base away.

Trimming takes 0 bases off V and 6 bases off J; junction bases not matched to a gene: 5. Per the germline V gene, SGDLS is the CDR1 and YYNGEE is the CDR2. The CDR3 covers 15 residues, taking in both the cysteine and the phenylalanine. The CDR3 DNA has 45 bases and is translated from base 1. TCRbeta CDR3 regions were amplified from genomic DNA by means of the immunoSEQ Assay, a bias-controlled multiplex PCR. As for the original processing: The number of nucleated cells in each sample was estimated from the amplification of reference gene primers within the assay. To quantify the absolute abundance of each unique TCRbeta CDR3 rearrangement, sequence reads were collapsed and filtered. For each sample, productive Simpson clonality was calculated by taking the square root of Simpson's diversity index across productive rearrangements. TCRdb took over this immuneACCESS table, retaining in-frame rearrangements with V and J assigned. Such tables are incomplete; in checked studies, under half of the missing clones stem from an unresolved V gene, and the remainder is unexplained. The V and J calls and clone size come from that table; D and trimming were worked out from the DNA. Here the sample has roughly 350,000 clones; over 75% occur a single time. 3.5% to 4.5% of the sample lies in the top ten.

This chain is built from TRBV9 and TRBJ2-1, with 8 middle bases fitting TRBD2. Material for sequencing was peripheral blood. This receptor was obtained from a woman between 45 and 60 years old with active or convalescent COVID-19. The base sequence is TGTGCCAGCAGCGTAGGTGGTAGCGGGGTCAATGAGCAGTTCTTC. It translates to CASSVGGSGVNEQFF.